These 21 T cell receptor beta chains were all obtained from the same sample, sequenced in a study of vaccination and CD4 T cells after COVID-19. One entry per CDR3 protein, called by TCRdb with MiXCR from the PCR reads. This sample carries approximately 36,000 distinct CDR3 sequences, 36% of them seen once, and the ten largest clones take under 6.5%. Stated time point: late sampling 161 to 241 days after vaccination in three convalescent patients. The sample here was CD4+ T cells from blood, taken about 7 months after SARS-CoV-2 vaccination. The receptor source for this set is a human donor who had recovered from COVID-19.

This clonotype is a singleton in its sample. This chain connects TRBV19 to TRBJ2-1; TRBD2 is a possible D gene (7 bases). Trimming cost V 11 bases and J 5 bases, with 19 bases left between them. In germline, CDR1 is LNHDA, CDR2 SQIVND (reference sequence). There are 14 residues in the CDR3. The CDR3 sequence is CASGGLAVHNEQFF. CDR3 DNA: TGTGCCTCTGGGGGGCTAGCGGTACACAATGAGCAGTTCTTC.

The V and J genes are TRBV6-4 and TRBJ2-3, with 7 bases aligning to TRBD1. Germline CDR1 and CDR2: MRHNA and SNTAGT. This CDR3 region has 14 residues. V gave up 4 bases and J gave up 3 bases; unmatched junction bases: 4. CDR3 region: CASSASTGTDTQYF. The CDR3, as DNA: TGTGCCAGCAGTGCCTCGACAGGGACAGATACGCAGTATTTT.

The chain carries TRBV30 and TRBJ1-6, with TRBD1 identical over 8 bases. The germline V gene has CDR1 GTSNPN and CDR2 SVGIG (reference sequence). CDR3 size: 14 residues. Germline trimming cut 4 bases from V and 7 bases from J; bases unmatched to any gene: 6. The CDR3 DNA reads as TGTGCCTGGACCTTGGGACAGGAGAATTCACCCCTCCACTTT. It yields the protein CAWTLGQENSPLHF.

J is TRBJ2-1 and V is TRBV5-8, with D perhaps matching TRBD1 (5 bases). CDR1 and CDR2 (germline): SGHTS, YDEGEE. CDR3 size: 15 residues. V lost 2 bases and J lost 4, with 13 bases in between. In DNA form, the CDR3 reads TGTGCCAGCAGCTTAACAGGAGCAGCTTACAATGAGCAGTTCTTC. Encoded protein: CASSLTGAAYNEQFF.

The chain recombines TRBV21-1 with TRBJ2-7. TRBV21-1 corresponds to a pseudogene. There are 11 residues in the CDR3. CDR3 amino acids: CASSKHYEQYF. The CDR3 DNA reads TGTGCCAGCAGCAAACACTACGAGCAGTACTTC.

The chain joins TRBV25-1 to TRBJ2-7, with 7 bases that match TRBD1. The V and J ends lost 8 bases and 2 bases, in that order; junction bases with no gene match: 15. This CDR3 contains 16 residues. CDR1 and CDR2 from the germline V gene are MGHDK and SYGVNS. The CDR3 here is CASAGLDRADPYEQYF. The DNA of the CDR3 is TGTGCCAGCGCAGGGTTAGACAGGGCCGACCCCTACGAGCAGTACTTC.

V is TRBV6-2 or TRBV6-3 and J is TRBJ1-1; the match to TRBD1 covers 8 bases. V lost 2 bases to trimming and J lost 11 bases; unmatched junction nucleotides: 19. CDR1 MNHEY and CDR2 SVGEGT come from the germline V gene. The length of the CDR3 is 17 residues. CDR3 nucleotides: TGTGCCAGCAGTTACGCTGTCCCGGGACAGGCTCCTTTGAGGGCTTTCTTT. Translation: CASSYAVPGQAPLRAFF.

The rearrangement uses TRBV18 and TRBJ2-7, with D perhaps matching TRBD1 (5 bases). Germline values: CDR1 KGHSH, CDR2 LQKENI. This CDR3 contains 15 residues. V was pared by 0 bases and J by 2 bases, with 11 bases between. The CDR3 DNA follows: TGTGCCAGCTCACCACCGGGGCAGGATACCTACGAGCAGTACTTC. It is translated as CASSPPGQDTYEQYF.

This clonotype has just a few counts. The chain uses TRBV7-9 and TRBJ1-2; possibly TRBD1 for D (5 bases). Germline loops: CDR1 SEHNR, CDR2 FQNEAQ (reference sequence). There are 16 residues in the CDR3. V lost 5 bases and J lost 3, with 19 bases in between. The CDR3 sequence: CASSPRAGHGDYGYTF. As DNA, the CDR3 is TGTGCCAGCAGCCCTCGGGCAGGGCACGGCGACTATGGCTACACCTTC.

This chain uses TRBV27 with TRBJ2-5; D remains ambiguous. Germline loops: CDR1 MNHEY, CDR2 SMNVEV (reference sequence). The length of the CDR3 is 11 residues. The V end lost 7 bases, the J end lost 0 bases, and 3 bases lay between the germline ends. The CDR3 loop is CASKYQETQYF. The CDR3 nucleotides read TGTGCCAGCAAATACCAAGAGACCCAGTACTTC.

This chain's CDR3 is CSARTSGRTDTQYF. CDR3 DNA sequence: TGCAGTGCTAGGACTAGCGGGAGGACGGATACGCAGTATTTT. The chain is built from TRBV20-1 and TRBJ2-3; 13 nucleotides match TRBD2. The ends lost 3 bases at V and 6 bases at J; junction bases unmatched: 3. This CDR3 region has 14 residues. Germline CDR1 and CDR2: DFQATT and SNEGSKA (reference sequence).

The CDR3 reads CASSYTGTGNFNYGYTF. The CDR3 DNA reads TGTGCCAGCAGTTATACCGGGACAGGGAATTTTAACTATGGCTACACCTTC. V usage is TRBV28 and J usage is TRBJ1-2, with 9 bases matching TRBD1. CDR1 MDHEN and CDR2 SYDVKM come from the germline V gene. V lost 4 bases, J lost 1 base, and 10 bases stayed unmatched. The CDR3 runs 17 residues.

There are a few counts of this clonotype. The chain joins TRBV2 to TRBJ2-2; 12 nucleotides match TRBD2. Trimming removed 1 base from V and 8 bases from J; junction bases left unmatched: 2. This CDR3 contains 15 residues. The germline V gene encodes CDR1 SNHLY and CDR2 FYNNEI. The CDR3 bases are TGTGCCAGCAGTGAAGGACTAGCGGGGGCGGGGGAGCTGTTTTTT. Amino acid sequence: CASSEGLAGAGELFF. Supplemented by reference TRBV2 and TRBJ2-2, the full variable domain reads EPEVTQTPSHQVTQMGQEVILRCVPISNHLYFYWYRQILGQKVEFLVSFYNNEISEKSEIFDDQFSVERPDGSNFTLKIRSTKLEDSAMYFCASSEGLAGAGELFFGEGSRLTVL.

V usage is TRBV5-4 and J usage is TRBJ2-3, with D hard to call. Germline values: CDR1 SGHNT, CDR2 YYREEE (reference sequence). CDR3 size: 15 residues. V shed 0 bases and J shed 2 bases, with 10 bases lying between them. Here the CDR3 reads CASSLDSGFTDTQYF. CDR3 in DNA: TGTGCCAGCAGCTTGGATTCGGGTTTCACAGATACGCAGTATTTT.

The chain employs TRBV27 and TRBJ2-7; possible D gene TRBD2, 6 bases. CDR1 and CDR2 (germline): MNHEY, SMNVEV (reference sequence). V lost 10 bases to trimming and J lost 6 bases, with 16 bases between them. The CDR3 runs 12 residues. The CDR3 bases are TGTGCCATCGTAACGGGAGCAGGCGAGCAGTACTTC. Its translation: CAIVTGAGEQYF.

CDR3 bases: TGCAGTGCTAGAGTTCCCTTCGCTAGCGGGAGTCAAGATACGCAGTATTTT. Translating gives CSARVPFASGSQDTQYF. The chain combines TRBV20-1 with TRBJ2-3; 10 bases match TRBD2. After removal of 1 base from V and 5 bases from J, the junction contained 12 bases not matched to a gene. The CDR3 is 17 amino acids. Germline CDR1 is DFQATT and CDR2 is SNEGSKA (reference sequence).

The rearrangement uses TRBV7-6 and TRBJ2-3, with no clear D. Germline loops: CDR1 SGHVS, CDR2 FNYEAQ. The CDR3 consists of 14 residues. V lost 0 bases and J 5 bases, leaving 9 bases between the germline ends. The chain's CDR3 is CASSLAGSKDTQYF. CDR3 coding DNA: TGTGCCAGCAGCTTAGCTGGGTCGAAAGATACGCAGTATTTT. The variable domain in full, completed from reference TRBV7-6 and TRBJ2-3, reads GAGVSQSPRYKVTKRGQDVALRCDPISGHVSLYWYRQALGQGPEFLTYFNYEAQQDKSGLPNDRFSAERPEGSISTLTIQRTEQRDSAMYRCASSLAGSKDTQYFGPGTRLTVL.

V usage is TRBV15 and J usage is TRBJ2-5; possible D gene TRBD2, 5 bases. Germline V gene lookup returns CDR1 LNHNV and CDR2 YYDKDF (reference sequence). V was shortened by 4 bases and J by 4 bases, with 16 bases between the two germline ends. This CDR3 comprises 15 residues. The CDR3: CATSTRTGGVETQYF. The CDR3 DNA reads TGTGCCACCAGCACGAGGACTGGCGGCGTAGAGACCCAGTACTTC.

The gene calls are TRBV20-1 and TRBJ2-3; tentative D call: TRBD2 (7 bases). V was cut by 5 bases and J by 3 bases, with 18 bases left in between. From germline, CDR1 is DFQATT and CDR2 SNEGSKA (reference sequence). The CDR3 consists of 15 residues. The CDR3: CSADNREGMTDTQYF. The CDR3 DNA follows: TGCAGTGCTGATAACAGGGAGGGGATGACAGATACGCAGTATTTT.

The chain employs TRBV4-1 and TRBJ1-6; D unclear. Germline assignment: CDR1 MGHRA and CDR2 YSYEKL. The V end was cut by 0 bases, the J end by 3 bases, with 6 bases between. This CDR3 is built from 15 residues. The CDR3 coding sequence is TGCGCCAGCAGCCAAGAACCGATCTATAATTCACCCCTCCACTTT. As protein: CASSQEPIYNSPLHF.

V and J are TRBV7-6 and TRBJ2-7, with D unresolved. V was clipped by 2 bases and J by 0 bases, with 14 bases between them. In germline, CDR1 is SGHVS, CDR2 FNYEAQ. CDR3 length: 16 residues. CDR3 amino acids: CASSLSTRGASYEQYF. CDR3 nucleotides: TGTGCCAGCAGCTTATCTACTCGCGGAGCCTCCTACGAGCAGTACTTC.